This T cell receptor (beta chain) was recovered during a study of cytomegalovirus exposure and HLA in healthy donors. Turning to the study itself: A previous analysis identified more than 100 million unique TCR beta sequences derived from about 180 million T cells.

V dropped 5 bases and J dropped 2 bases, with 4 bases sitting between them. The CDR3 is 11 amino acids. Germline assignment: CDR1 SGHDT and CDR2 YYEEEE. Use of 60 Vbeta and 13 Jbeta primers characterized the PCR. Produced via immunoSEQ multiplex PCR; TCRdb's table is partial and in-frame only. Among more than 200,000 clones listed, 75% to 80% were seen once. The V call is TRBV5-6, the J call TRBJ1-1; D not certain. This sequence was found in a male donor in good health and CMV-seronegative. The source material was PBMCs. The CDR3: CASRSNTEAFF. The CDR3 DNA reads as TGTGCCAGCAGGAGTAACACTGAAGCTTTCTTT.